The next 20 T cell receptor beta chains were all read from a single sample in a study of T cells in Graves' hyperthyroidism and ophthalmopathy. RNA transcripts gave rise to amplified TCR beta CDR3 regions. Researchers ran a first-round RT-PCR on the TCR CDR3 using the HTBI primer set. A single record per CDR3 protein comes from TCRdb applying MiXCR to the multiplex PCR reads. The profile shows more than 550,000 distinct CDR3 sequences, 45% of them singletons. The sequencing sample was made of peripheral blood or thyroid tissue (not recorded which). The receptor source for this set is an adult man with Graves' disease, either hyperthyroidism or ophthalmopathy (not recorded which).

The V call is TRBV9, the J call TRBJ2-2; TRBD2 might be the D (6 bases). The germline V gene has CDR1 SGDLS and CDR2 YYNGEE. Trimming stripped 3 bases from V and 2 bases from J, with 20 bases between. This CDR3 comprises 18 residues. As DNA, the CDR3 is TGTGCCAGCAGCGCTAGGAGGGCAGGGACTGAAAACACCGGGGAGCTGTTTTTT. It is translated as CASSARRAGTENTGELFF.

V gene TRBV5-5 combines with J gene TRBJ2-7, with TRBD1 matching 9 bases. Germline V gives CDR1 SGHKS, CDR2 YYEKEE (reference sequence). This CDR3 region has 14 residues. J was trimmed by 1 base and V by 8 bases; bases with no gene match: 7. CDR3 nucleotides: TGTGCCAGACGGGACAGGGCCCGTTCCTACGAGCAGTACTTC. Translation gives CARRDRARSYEQYF.

The chain couples TRBV29-1 to TRBJ1-1, with 7 positions matching TRBD1. CDR1 and CDR2 from the germline V gene are SQVTM and ANQGSEA. With 7 bases clipped from V and 3 bases from J, the junction kept 5 bases outside the gene matches. The CDR3 extends over 12 amino acids. The CDR3 here is CSGAGTDTEAFF. CDR3 bases: TGCAGCGGGGCAGGGACAGACACTGAAGCTTTCTTT.

A word on this clonotype: It is likely a read error, because the conserved phenylalanine at the end of the CDR3 is missing. This sequence joins TRBV7-8 and TRBJ1-1; no definite D call. The V and J ends lost 2 bases and 4 bases respectively, with 11 bases between them. CDR1 and CDR2 (germline): SGHVS, FQNEAQ. The length of the CDR3 is 14 residues. CDR3: CASSLLPDSTEAFL. CDR3 nucleotide sequence: TGTGCCAGCAGCTTACTTCCGGATAGCACTGAAGCTTTCCTT.

This clonotype was seen a few times. V usage is TRBV7-2 and J usage is TRBJ2-2; D gene unclear. The CDR3 is made up of 13 amino acids. Per germline, CDR1 SGHTA and CDR2 FQGNSA. Trimming cost V 3 bases and J 7 bases, with 9 bases left between them. The DNA of the CDR3 is TGTGCCAGCAGCTTCAGATCCGGCGGGGAGCTGTTTTTT. This encodes CASSFRSGGELFF.

This clonotype has just a few counts. The genes are TRBV6-2 or TRBV6-3 and TRBJ1-1; D might be TRBD1 (5 bases). The V gene lost 0 bases and the J gene lost 2 bases, with 10 bases spanning the gap. Per germline, CDR1 MNHEY and CDR2 SVGEGT. The CDR3 spans 15 residues. The CDR3 DNA reads as TGTGCCAGCAGTTACTCTCAGGGAGGAAACACTGAAGCTTTCTTT. Residues: CASSYSQGGNTEAFF.

The V and J genes are TRBV20-1 and TRBJ2-6; maybe TRBD1 (5 bases). Germline assignment: CDR1 DFQATT and CDR2 SNEGSKA (reference sequence). The length of the CDR3 is 13 residues. V shed 4 bases and J shed 4 bases, with 8 bases lying between them. The CDR3 DNA reads TGCAGTGCTAACCAGGGAGGGGCCAACGTCCTGACTTTC. Amino acid sequence: CSANQGGANVLTF.

The gene calls are TRBV12-5 and TRBJ1-1, with D unclear. The CDR3 is 14 amino acids. V dropped 7 bases and J dropped 1 base, with 13 bases sitting between them. The V gene's germline CDR1 is LGHNT and CDR2 FRNRAP. The CDR3 sequence is CASVLRSGNTEAFF. In nucleotides, the CDR3 is TGTGCTAGTGTCCTCCGATCCGGGAACACTGAAGCTTTCTTT. Full variable domain (outside the CDR3, taken from reference TRBV12-5 and TRBJ1-1): DARVTQTPRHKVTEMGQEVTMRCQPILGHNTVFWYRQTMMQGLELLAYFRNRAPLDDSGMPKDRFSAEMPDATLATLKIQPSEPRDSAVYFCASVLRSGNTEAFFGQGTRLTVV.

The chain is built from TRBV9 and TRBJ2-2; TRBD2 might be the D (6 bases). Between the trimmed V and J ends, which lost 0 bases and 4 bases, there was a span of 16 bases. Germline CDR1 reads SGDLS; CDR2 reads YYNGEE. CDR3 length equals 17 residues. Here the CDR3 reads CASSVASNVGGTGELFF. Written as DNA, the CDR3 is TGTGCCAGCAGCGTAGCGTCCAACGTCGGGGGCACCGGGGAGCTGTTTTTT.

This clonotype appeared a few times. The J gene is TRBJ1-2, the V gene TRBV12-3 or TRBV12-4, with D maybe TRBD1 (6 bases). Trimming removed 4 bases at V and 0 bases at J, with 15 bases between. The CDR3 runs to 16 residues. In DNA, the CDR3 is TGTGCCAGCAGTTCGACGGACAGCATCCCTAACTATGGCTACACCTTC. The encoded protein is CASSSTDSIPNYGYTF.

The chain combines TRBV7-2 with TRBJ1-5, with D tentatively TRBD1 (5 bases). Germline V gene sequence: CDR1 SGHTA, CDR2 FQGNSA. Trimming stripped 6 bases from V and 4 bases from J, with 19 bases between. The CDR3 totals 16 residues. CDR3 region: CASSYSVAGLNQPQHF. The DNA of the CDR3 is TGTGCCAGCAGTTACTCCGTTGCAGGGTTAAATCAGCCCCAGCATTTT.

This clonotype was found many times. The chain has TRBV25-1 and TRBJ1-2, with D hard to call. V gave up 6 bases and J gave up 5 bases, with 13 bases separating them. Germline lookup yields CDR1 MGHDK and CDR2 SYGVNS. This CDR3 contains 13 residues. The DNA of the CDR3 is TGTGCCAGCAGGGCAGGAAGTTCGTATGGCTACACCTTC. As protein: CASRAGSSYGYTF.

As for this clonotype: The junction departs from the called germline gene at one end, perhaps through a read error. This chain joins TRBV19 and TRBJ2-7; 10 bases match TRBD2. The CDR3 extends over 17 amino acids. Germline CDR1 and CDR2: LNHDA and SQIVND (reference sequence). CDR3: CVSSISLAGDWSYEQYF. The CDR3 coding sequence is TGTGTCAGTAGTATAAGTCTAGCGGGAGATTGGTCCTACGAGCAGTACTTC. Drawing the rest from reference TRBV19 and TRBJ2-7, the complete variable domain is DGGITQSPKYLFRKEGQNVTLSCEQNLNHDAMYWYRQDPGQGLRLIYYSQIVNDFQKGDIAEGYSVSREKKESFPLTVTSAQKNPTAFYLCVSSISLAGDWSYEQYFGPGTRLTVT.

V is TRBV6-6 and J is TRBJ1-1, with D possibly matching TRBD1 (5 bases). Germline CDR1 is MNHNY and CDR2 is SVGAGI (reference sequence). Trimming shortened V by 6 bases and J by 11 bases, and 31 bases separated the two germline ends. The CDR3 length is 17 residues. The CDR3 nucleotides read TGTGCCAGCAGCCGTTCTGCCTGGGGCGTAGGTCCTTACGCGGCTTTCTTT. Encoded protein: CASSRSAWGVGPYAAFF.

This clonotype was counted a few times. The chain is built from TRBV12-3 or TRBV12-4 and TRBJ2-7, with D uncertain. Trimming took 6 bases from V and 1 from J, leaving 19 bases between them. The CDR3 is 16 residues long. DNA of the CDR3: TGTGCCAGCAGCCCGAACGCCGCCACAGTATCCTACGAGCAGTACTTC. Residues: CASSPNAATVSYEQYF.

The chain carries TRBV7-2 and TRBJ1-1, with 7 nucleotides matching TRBD1. The CDR3 totals 15 residues. J was trimmed by 1 base and V by 5 bases; bases with no gene match: 7. Germline values: CDR1 SGHTA, CDR2 FQGNSA. In DNA, the CDR3 is TGTGCCAGCAGCCCAGGGACAGCTGGGAACACTGAAGCTTTCTTT. Protein: CASSPGTAGNTEAFF. The full variable domain, in which reference TRBV7-2 and TRBJ1-1 provide the parts outside the CDR3, is GAGVSQSPSNKVTEKGKDVELRCDPISGHTALYWYRQSLGQGLEFLIYFQGNSAPDKSGLPSDRFSAERTGGSVSTLTIQRTQQEDSAVYLCASSPGTAGNTEAFFGQGTRLTVV.

This clonotype was observed at least ten times. The rearrangement links TRBV12-3 or TRBV12-4 to TRBJ1-2; D gene ambiguous. This CDR3 is 14 amino acids long. The ends were cut back, 3 bases at V and 2 bases at J, with 10 bases in the middle. The CDR3 is CASSFTDQNYGYTF. CDR3 DNA: TGTGCCAGCAGTTTTACCGACCAAAACTATGGCTACACCTTC.

This clonotype has a count of ten or more. The chain employs TRBV2 and TRBJ1-3; D is perhaps TRBD1 (6 bases). Germline CDR1 is SNHLY and CDR2 is FYNNEI. V lost 5 bases and J lost 2, with 10 bases in between. There are 14 residues in the CDR3. For the CDR3, the DNA is TGTGCCAGCAGTAAGGGGGGGACTGGAAACACCATATATTTT. This encodes CASSKGGTGNTIYF. Filled out from reference TRBV2 and TRBJ1-3, the complete variable domain reads EPEVTQTPSHQVTQMGQEVILRCVPISNHLYFYWYRQILGQKVEFLVSFYNNEISEKSEIFDDQFSVERPDGSNFTLKIRSTKLEDSAMYFCASSKGGTGNTIYFGEGSWLTVV.

This clonotype was observed many times. The chain joins TRBV2 to TRBJ2-2; possible D gene TRBD1, 7 bases. Germline V gene data show CDR1 as SNHLY and CDR2 as FYNNEI. With 6 bases removed from V and 1 base from J, the gap between germline ends came to 15 bases. This CDR3 is built from 16 residues. CDR3 in amino acids: CASRRDRTMNTGELFF. Here the CDR3 DNA reads TGTGCCAGCAGGCGGGACAGAACCATGAACACCGGGGAGCTGTTTTTT. The full variable domain, completed using reference TRBV2 and TRBJ2-2, is EPEVTQTPSHQVTQMGQEVILRCVPISNHLYFYWYRQILGQKVEFLVSFYNNEISEKSEIFDDQFSVERPDGSNFTLKIRSTKLEDSAMYFCASRRDRTMNTGELFFGEGSRLTVL.

This clonotype was detected many times. V and J are TRBV20-1 and TRBJ2-5, with TRBD2 identical over 7 bases. Trimming at V came to 3 bases and at J to 0 bases, leaving 1 base not matched to a gene. CDR3 size: 13 residues. Germline CDR1 and CDR2: DFQATT and SNEGSKA (reference sequence). The CDR3 region is CSASGTNQETQYF. The CDR3 bases are TGCAGTGCTAGCGGGACTAACCAAGAGACCCAGTACTTC.